This TCR beta chain was sequenced in a study of T cells in Graves' hyperthyroidism and ophthalmopathy. Study-level findings and limits: Most expanded thyroid clonotypes above 0.001 recurred in blood.

This clonotype showed up many times. The antigen is unknown. The study excluded patients with uncontrolled infection, other autoimmune disease, pregnancy or lactation. RNA transcripts were the template for amplifying TCR beta CDR3 regions. The primer set for the first-round RT-PCR of the TCR CDR3 was HTBI. Each CDR3 protein is one row after TCRdb ran MiXCR on the multiplex PCR reads. The sample yields about 270,000 distinct CDR3 sequences, roughly 20% seen once. This CDR3 is built from 19 residues. The ends lost 5 bases at V and 2 bases at J; junction bases unmatched: 9. Sequences were obtained from blood. This receptor was taken from a young man with Graves' ophthalmopathy. The rearrangement links TRBV12-3 or TRBV12-4 to TRBJ2-1, with 16 bases lining up with TRBD2. This CDR3 reads CASSPSRGLAGGTYNEQFF. The CDR3 DNA is TGTGCCAGCAGTCCATCCAGGGGACTAGCGGGAGGGACCTACAATGAGCAGTTCTTC.